Listed below are T cell receptor beta chains from one sample, sequenced in a study of T-cell memory formation after mild COVID-19. TCRdb called the 5' RACE reads again in MiXCR, with one record for every CDR3 protein. The data contain around 190,000 distinct CDR3 sequences, about 18% of them singletons. Sequencing was performed on PBMCs or a T cell subset sorted from them (not recorded which). The receptors here all came from a young man who had mild COVID-19 (a few samples of this study predate the infection). Cell type and time point are not known. Each CDR3 is given with its conserved first and last residue. Fields, in order: V gene, J gene, D gene, clone size, CDR3 DNA, CDR3 protein. A D gene is named only where the DNA matches it firmly. Clone size is stated in some rows and not others, as once, few, many or a class when expanded.

TRBV7-9,TRBJ1-4,NA,NA,TGTGCCAGCAGCTTAATCGGGCCGGGCGAAAAACTGTTTTTT,CASSLIGPGEKLFF
TRBV20-1,TRBJ1-1,NA,few,TGCAGTGCTAGAGATATCGCTGAAGCTTTCTTT,CSARDIAEAFF
TRBV7-2,TRBJ1-5,NA,few,TGTGCCAGCAGCTTAATGGGAGAAGTGCCCCAGCATTTT,CASSLMGEVPQHF
TRBV7-9,TRBJ2-3,TRBD2,NA,TGTGCCAGCAGCTTCCTAGCGGGGGCTAGCACAGATACGCAGTATTTT,CASSFLAGASTDTQYF
TRBV5-5,TRBJ2-4,NA,NA,TGTGCCAGCAGCCCCCGGGGTGCCAAAAACATTCAGTACTTC,CASSPRGAKNIQYF
TRBV4-1,TRBJ1-2,NA,NA,TGCGCCAGCAGCCACGTGGGACTCCATGAACGTTCCAACTATGGCTACACCTTC,CASSHVGLHERSNYGYTF
TRBV4-1,TRBJ2-3,NA,few,TGCGCCAGCAGCCGGGGGCAGGGCACGCAGTATTTT,CASSRGQGTQYF
TRBV7-9,TRBJ1-1,NA,many,TGTGCCAGCAGCTTAAGTTCCACTGAAGCTTTCTTT,CASSLSSTEAFF
TRBV9,TRBJ2-3,NA,NA,TGTGCCAGCAGCGTAGGGAACGGGTTGCGGGATACGCAGTATTTT,CASSVGNGLRDTQYF
TRBV3-1,TRBJ1-2,TRBD1,few,TGTGCCGGGCAGGACAGGACGGGAGGCTACACCTTC,CAGQDRTGGYTF
TRBV4-3,TRBJ2-1,TRBD2,many,TGCGCCAGCAGCCAACGCTGGCGGCAGGGAGGGGAAGAGCAGTTCTTC,CASSQRWRQGGEEQFF
TRBV3-1,TRBJ2-5,NA,few,TGTGCCAGCAGCCAAGCCCCGGCGTACCAAGAGACCCAGTACTTC,CASSQAPAYQETQYF
TRBV5-1,TRBJ2-3,TRBD2,few,TGCGCCAGCAGCTGGACCGGCGGGGGGGCCCCAGATACGCAGTATTTT,CASSWTGGGAPDTQYF
TRBV4-2,TRBJ2-2,NA,NA,TGTGCCAGCAGCCAAGAGTGGGCAGCGAACACCGGGGAGCTGTTTTTT,CASSQEWAANTGELFF
TRBV20-1,TRBJ1-2,TRBD1,few,TGCAGTGCTAGGGAAATCGGACAGGCATATGGCTACACCTTC,CSAREIGQAYGYTF
TRBV4-1,TRBJ1-1,TRBD1,many,TGCGCCAGCACCGCCAACAGGGGGCTCGACACTGAAGCTTTCTTT,CASTANRGLDTEAFF
TRBV6-5,TRBJ2-5,NA,few,TGTGCCAGCACTTGGGGTTTAGCGGAGACCCAGTACTTC,CASTWGLAETQYF
TRBV20-1,TRBJ2-2,NA,NA,TGCAGTGCTAGAATTGGGGGGCCGGGGACCGGGGAGCTGTTTTTT,CSARIGGPGTGELFF
TRBV7-2,TRBJ2-7,NA,NA,TGTGCCAGCAGCTCGACCGGGGCTTCCTACGAGCAGTACTTC,CASSSTGASYEQYF
TRBV6-2/TRBV6-3,TRBJ2-1,TRBD2,NA,TGTGCCAGCAGCCGAACCGGGACTAGCGGGGGGGTGCAGTTCTTC,CASSRTGTSGGVQFF
TRBV11-3,TRBJ1-2,TRBD1,once,TGTGCCAGCAGCACCGGGACAGGGAACATCGTCGGCTACACCTTC,CASSTGTGNIVGYTF
TRBV6-5,TRBJ2-3,NA,few,TGTGCCAGCCGCCCCCAGGGGACAACAGATACGCAGTATTTT,CASRPQGTTDTQYF
TRBV5-1,TRBJ1-4,NA,NA,TGCGCCAGCAGCTTCTACCCGGAGGCTAATGAAAAACTGTTTTTT,CASSFYPEANEKLFF
TRBV9,TRBJ1-2,NA,NA,TGTGCCAGCAGCCGAGACGGTAGGCTCCCAGGGAACTATGGCTACACCTTC,CASSRDGRLPGNYGYTF
TRBV6-2/TRBV6-3,TRBJ2-7,NA,NA,TGTGCCAGCAGTTACGTCCCGGGTCTCTCCTACGAGCAGTACTTC,CASSYVPGLSYEQYF
TRBV6-1,TRBJ1-1,NA,NA,TGTGCCAGCTATTCGGGAGGCGGTCGAGCTTTCTTT,CASYSGGGRAFF
TRBV11-2,TRBJ1-2,NA,few,TGTGCCAGCAGCTTAGTTCTAGGAAACTATGGCTACACCTTC,CASSLVLGNYGYTF
TRBV5-1,TRBJ2-3,TRBD1,NA,TGCGCCAGCAGCCTCGGACAGGGGATCCCAGATACGCAGTATTTT,CASSLGQGIPDTQYF
TRBV23-1,TRBJ2-1,TRBD1,NA,TGCGCCAGCGACCCGGGACAGGGAAACTACAATGAGCAGTTCTTC,CASDPGQGNYNEQFF
TRBV7-2,TRBJ1-3,TRBD1,few,TGTGCCAGCAGCTTAGCCCCTCAGGGGGCTGGAAACACCATATATTTT,CASSLAPQGAGNTIYF
TRBV6-5,TRBJ2-7,NA,NA,TGTGCCAGCAGTTTGGCCGGGACAACTCCTTTCTTATCCTACGAGCAGTACTTC,CASSLAGTTPFLSYEQYF
TRBV20-1,TRBJ2-5,NA,NA,TGCAGTGCTGGGAGGCGAGAGACCCAGTACTTC,CSAGRRETQYF
TRBV9,TRBJ2-5,NA,NA,TGTGCCAGCAGCGTAGGGAGGGGGCCTCAAGAGACCCAGTACTTC,CASSVGRGPQETQYF
TRBV7-2,TRBJ1-4,NA,NA,TGTGCCAGCAGCTCCGAGCCTTACAAATGGCGGGCAACTAATGAAAAACTGTTTTTT,CASSSEPYKWRATNEKLFF
TRBV7-2,TRBJ1-3,NA,few,TGTGCCAGCAGCTCTTTCGGAGGACCGGTGGACACCATATATTTT,CASSSFGGPVDTIYF
TRBV6-2/TRBV6-3,TRBJ1-1,NA,few,TGTGCCAGCAGTTATTCGACAACTATGAACACTGAAGCTTTCTTT,CASSYSTTMNTEAFF
TRBV5-1,TRBJ2-3,NA,NA,TGCGCCAGCAGCTACCCCATCGGGGGATTCACAGATACGCAGTATTTT,CASSYPIGGFTDTQYF
TRBV3-1,TRBJ2-2,NA,many,TGTGCCAGCAGCCCCGGGACCAGCGGAACCGGGGAGCTGTTTTTT,CASSPGTSGTGELFF
TRBV5-6,TRBJ2-3,NA,few,TGTGCCAGCAGCCTGGGGCTTTCTAGCACAGATACGCAGTATTTT,CASSLGLSSTDTQYF
TRBV2,TRBJ2-2,TRBD2,NA,TGTGCCAGCAGTGAATCGGGGGGGCACACCGGGGAGCTGTTTTTT,CASSESGGHTGELFF
TRBV5-1,TRBJ2-3,TRBD1,few,TGCGCCAGCAGCTTGGCGGGACAGGGGAGTGGAGATACGCAGTATTTT,CASSLAGQGSGDTQYF
TRBV5-1,TRBJ2-5,NA,NA,TGCGCCAGCAGCGCCCCGGGTTGGGAGACCCAGTACTTC,CASSAPGWETQYF
TRBV6-1,TRBJ2-7,NA,few,TGTGCCAGCAGTGAAGGGTGGGGCAGCTCCTACGAGCAGTACTTC,CASSEGWGSSYEQYF
TRBV6-5,TRBJ2-5,NA,many,TGTGCCAGCAGTTACGGGGGGGCCCAAGAGACCCAGTACTTC,CASSYGGAQETQYF
TRBV4-3,TRBJ2-1,NA,few,TGCGCCAGCAGCCCAGTTGGTGGGCCCGTAAATGAGCAGTTCTTC,CASSPVGGPVNEQFF
TRBV11-3,TRBJ2-3,TRBD2,NA,TGTGCCAGCAGCTCACCGGGGGGTCCGAGGGATACGCAGTATTTT,CASSSPGGPRDTQYF
TRBV7-2,TRBJ1-6,TRBD1,NA,TGTGCCAGCAGCTTGGGACAGGGCCATTGGGATTCACCCCTCCACTTT,CASSLGQGHWDSPLHF
TRBV10-1,TRBJ2-7,NA,NA,TGCGCCAGCAGTGATCGGGGTGATTGGAACGAGCAGTACTTC,CASSDRGDWNEQYF
TRBV4-1,TRBJ1-2,TRBD1,NA,TGCGCCAGCAGCATCCGGACAGGGGAAAACTATGGCTACACCTTC,CASSIRTGENYGYTF
TRBV6-2/TRBV6-3,TRBJ2-7,NA,NA,TGTGCCAGCAGTACGCTCACAGGGTTCTACGAGCAGTACTTC,CASSTLTGFYEQYF
TRBV7-8,TRBJ2-5,NA,few,TGTGCCAGCAGCTTAAGCCGAACAAAAGAGACCCAGTACTTC,CASSLSRTKETQYF
TRBV5-6,TRBJ2-3,TRBD2,many,TGTGCCAGCAGCTTGGCTAGCGGGACGTCAGATACGCAGTATTTT,CASSLASGTSDTQYF
TRBV12-3/TRBV12-4,TRBJ2-7,NA,NA,TGTGCCAGCAGGCCAGGGAGAAGCTACGAGCAGTACTTC,CASRPGRSYEQYF